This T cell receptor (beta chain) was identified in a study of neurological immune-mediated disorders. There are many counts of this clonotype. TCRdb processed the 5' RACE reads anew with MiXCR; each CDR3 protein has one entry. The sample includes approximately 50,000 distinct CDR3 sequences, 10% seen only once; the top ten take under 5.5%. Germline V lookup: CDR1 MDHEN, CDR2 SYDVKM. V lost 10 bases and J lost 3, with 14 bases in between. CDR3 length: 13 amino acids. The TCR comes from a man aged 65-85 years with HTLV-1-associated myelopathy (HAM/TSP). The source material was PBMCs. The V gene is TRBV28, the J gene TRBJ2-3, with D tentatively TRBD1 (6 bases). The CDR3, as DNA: TGTGCCACCTTTGCCCAGGGGACAGATACGCAGTATTTT. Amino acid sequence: CATFAQGTDTQYF.